This T cell receptor beta chain appears in the sequencing data of a study of T cell responses to AZD1222 COVID-19 vaccine. The CDR3 loop spans 14 amino acids. The germline gives CDR1 LNHDA, CDR2 SQIVND (reference sequence). The ends were cut back, 5 bases at V and 3 bases at J, with 14 bases in the middle. TCRdb's copy holds only in-frame clones and misses some; the assay was immunoSEQ multiplex PCR. The sample holds around 130,000 clones, approximately 86% seen once. The sequences come from peripheral blood, collected on day 0 of AZD1222 vaccination. The gene calls are TRBV19 and TRBJ2-7, with a weak D call TRBD2 (6 bases). The TCR was taken from an adult in good health. The CDR3 nucleotides read TGTGCCAGTAGTGTGGGACTGACATTCTACGAGCAGTACTTC. This translates into CASSVGLTFYEQYF. Drawing the rest from reference TRBV19 and TRBJ2-7, the complete variable domain is DGGITQSPKYLFRKEGQNVTLSCEQNLNHDAMYWYRQDPGQGLRLIYYSQIVNDFQKGDIAEGYSVSREKKESFPLTVTSAQKNPTAFYLCASSVGLTFYEQYFGPGTRLTVT.